A selection of T cell receptor beta chains follows, all from one sample in a study of shared clonotypes between healthy human individuals. TCRdb's table, derived via immunoSEQ multiplex PCR, lists solely in-frame clones and lacks some. The sample holds around 2,000,000 clones, roughly 95% seen once. Sequencing was carried out using naive CD8+ T cells sorted from blood. These receptor sequences come from a man younger than 35 in good health. Each CDR3 is given with its conserved first and last residue. D genes are given only for firm matches. Only part of the rows carry a size: once, few, many, or a class if the clone is expanded.

size	V	J	D	DNA	CDR3
once	TRBV9	TRBJ2-7	.	TGTGCCAGCAGCGAGGGGTCCAGCTACGAGCAGTACTTC	CASSEGSSYEQYF
.	TRBV7-8	TRBJ1-1	.	TGTGCCAGCACCCATCAAGGGGAAGGGGCTTTCTTT	CASTHQGEGAFF
few	TRBV28	TRBJ1-1	.	TGTGCCAGCAGTTCCCTTGGATTGAACACTGAAGCTTTCTTT	CASSSLGLNTEAFF
.	TRBV6-1	TRBJ2-7	.	TGTGCCAGCAAGGGGAATGTCTTATACGAGCAGTACTTC	CASKGNVLYEQYF
.	TRBV7-9	TRBJ2-2	.	TGTGCCAGCAGCTTCTTCGGGGGTTCGAACACTGGGGAGCTGTTTTTT	CASSFFGGSNTGELFF
.	TRBV7-4	TRBJ2-3	TRBD2	TGTGCCAGCATTTCGGGAGGGCGAGACACAGATACGCAGTATTTT	CASISGGRDTDTQYF
.	TRBV7-9	TRBJ2-3	TRBD1	TGTGCCAGCAGCTGGGACAGGGACACAGATACGCAGTATTTT	CASSWDRDTDTQYF
.	TRBV7-9	TRBJ2-1	TRBD1	TGTGCCAGCAGCCCACCCGGGACAGGGGACCGCAATGAGCAGTTCTTC	CASSPPGTGDRNEQFF
once	TRBV29-1	TRBJ2-7	.	TGCAGCGTTGAAGATCGGGGTAGAAACTACGAGCAGTACTTC	CSVEDRGRNYEQYF
.	TRBV4-1	TRBJ1-6	TRBD1	TGCGCCAGCAGCCAGGGGACAGGGAATAATTCACCCCTCCACTTT	CASSQGTGNNSPLHF
.	TRBV7-7	TRBJ1-1	.	TGTGCTAGCAGCTTAGCCATGAACACTGAAGCTTTCTTT	CASSLAMNTEAFF
.	TRBV7-9	TRBJ1-1	.	TGTGCCAGCAGCGATAAAATTTCCGGGCAGACCACTGAAGCTTTCTTT	CASSDKISGQTTEAFF
.	TRBV29-1	TRBJ2-1	.	TGCAGCGTTTGGCCAGCGGAGCCCCCCTACAATGAGCAGTTCTTC	CSVWPAEPPYNEQFF
once	TRBV7-9	TRBJ2-7	TRBD2	TGTGCCAGCAGCTTAGGTCGGGAGGCCACCTACGAGCAGTACTTC	CASSLGREATYEQYF
.	TRBV6-6	TRBJ2-4	.	TGTGCCAGCACCGACGAGAAAAACATTCAGTACTTC	CASTDEKNIQYF
.	TRBV9	TRBJ2-7	TRBD1	TGTGCCAGCAGCGCTGGGGGACAGGGGGACTACGAGCAGTACTTC	CASSAGGQGDYEQYF
.	TRBV6-6	TRBJ1-5	.	TGTGCCAGCAGTTATACTGATCAGCCCCAGCATTTT	CASSYTDQPQHF
once	TRBV5-6	TRBJ2-7	.	TGTGCCAGCAGCTTAGCCAGCTCCTACGAGCAGTACTTC	CASSLASSYEQYF
.	TRBV7-2	TRBJ2-2	.	TGTGCCAGCACCACGGAACCCAGGGTGGGCACCGGGGAGCTGTTTTTT	CASTTEPRVGTGELFF
.	TRBV27	TRBJ2-7	.	TGTGCCAGCAGTTTAGTGCAGGGAGGCATTGAGCAGTACTTC	CASSLVQGGIEQYF
.	TRBV9	TRBJ2-7	TRBD2	TGTGCCAGCAGCTTAACTAGCGGGGGGACTAAGGAGCAGTACTTC	CASSLTSGGTKEQYF
.	TRBV4-1	TRBJ2-7	.	TGCGCCAGCAGCCATCCCGGCTCCTACGAGCAGTACTTC	CASSHPGSYEQYF
.	TRBV4-1	TRBJ2-5	TRBD2	TGCGCCAGCAGCCTCTCACCTATAGCGGGAGGGTCTGAGACCCAGTACTTC	CASSLSPIAGGSETQYF
.	TRBV9	TRBJ2-3	.	TGTGCCAGCAGCGGATGGGCCACAGATACGCAGTATTTT	CASSGWATDTQYF
.	TRBV9	TRBJ2-6	.	TGTGCCAGCAGCTTTTCGGGAGTCCTCTCTGGGGCCAACGTCCTGACTTTC	CASSFSGVLSGANVLTF
.	TRBV19	TRBJ2-7	.	TGTGCCAGTAGTATGGCCAACTACGAGCAGTACTTC	CASSMANYEQYF
.	TRBV6-5	TRBJ2-2	.	TGTGCCAGCAGTTACTCGAGTGGGGCCGGGGAGCTGTTTTTT	CASSYSSGAGELFF
.	TRBV5-4	TRBJ2-2	TRBD2	TGTGCCAGCAGCCCCGCGGGGCTAGCGGATCCGGGGGAGCTGTTTTTT	CASSPAGLADPGELFF
.	TRBV4-1	TRBJ1-2	.	TGCGCCAGCAGCCAAGTTCCCAGGGGTGGCTATGGCTACACCTTC	CASSQVPRGGYGYTF
.	TRBV2	TRBJ1-4	TRBD1	TGTGCCAGCAGTGAATTGGGAGAGGGGGCGCGGGAAAAACTGTTTTTT	CASSELGEGAREKLFF
.	TRBV13	TRBJ2-7	.	TGTGCCAGCAGCCCTGGGAACTCCTACGAGCAGTACTTC	CASSPGNSYEQYF
.	TRBV27	TRBJ1-2	.	TGTGCCAGCAGTTTAGGGACTCTCTATGGCTACACCTTC	CASSLGTLYGYTF
.	TRBV6-5	TRBJ1-5	TRBD1	TGTGCCAGCAGTTACTCCAGGGGGGACGATCAGCCCCAGCATTTT	CASSYSRGDDQPQHF
.	TRBV2	TRBJ1-2	.	TGTGCCAGCAGAACACAGGGAGCTAACTATGGCTACACCTTC	CASRTQGANYGYTF
.	TRBV4-1	TRBJ2-1	.	TGCGCCAGCAGCCAAGTTACAGGCCCCTACAATGAGCAGTTCTTC	CASSQVTGPYNEQFF
.	TRBV19	TRBJ2-5	.	TGTGCCAGTAGTCCCCAGGGACTGGGAGAGACCCAGTACTTC	CASSPQGLGETQYF
.	TRBV11-2	TRBJ2-2	TRBD2	TGTGCCGTCCATAGCGGGGACTTAAACACCGGGGAGCTGTTTTTT	CAVHSGDLNTGELFF